Following are 23 T cell receptor beta chains from one sample sequenced in a study of cytomegalovirus exposure and HLA in healthy donors. Method: immunoSEQ multiplex PCR; TCRdb's copy keeps in-frame clones and lacks some. The table includes roughly 56,000 clones, roughly 90% detected once. Sequencing used PBMCs. These receptors came from a woman aged 30 to 39 in good health and CMV-seronegative.

CDR3 in amino acids: CASSSRPSKGDTIYF. The CDR3, as DNA: TGTGCCAGCAGTTCCCGCCCCTCCAAGGGGGACACCATATATTTT. V gene TRBV6-6 combines with J gene TRBJ1-3; a possible D gene is TRBD1 (6 bases). The CDR3 loop spans 15 amino acids. The V end lost 4 bases, the J end lost 8 bases, and 18 bases lay between the germline ends. Germline CDR1 MNHNY, CDR2 SVGAGI (reference sequence).

This chain links TRBV28 with TRBJ2-7, with a weak D call TRBD2 (6 bases). This CDR3 comprises 15 residues. Between the trimmed V and J ends, which lost 6 bases and 4 bases, there was a span of 19 bases. Germline CDR1 is MDHEN and CDR2 is SYDVKM. The CDR3: CASSLPSAGRYEQYF. CDR3 nucleotide sequence: TGTGCCAGCAGCCTCCCCTCGGCAGGGAGGTACGAGCAGTACTTC. Filled out from reference TRBV28 and TRBJ2-7, the complete variable domain reads DVKVTQSSRYLVKRTGEKVFLECVQDMDHENMFWYRQDPGLGLRLIYFSYDVKMKEKGDIPEGYSVSREKKERFSLILESASTNQTSMYLCASSLPSAGRYEQYFGPGTRLTVT.

V and J are TRBV5-5 and TRBJ2-7; TRBD2 matches at 7 bases. Trimming cost V 3 bases and J 5 bases; bases outside gene matches: 14. Germline V gives CDR1 SGHKS, CDR2 YYEKEE (reference sequence). The CDR3 runs 16 residues. The CDR3 sequence: CASSWTQRDRTHEQYF. The CDR3 DNA reads as TGTGCCAGCAGCTGGACCCAGCGGGACCGGACACACGAGCAGTACTTC.

J is TRBJ1-2 and V is TRBV25-1; unclear D gene. Germline CDR1 reads MGHDK; CDR2 reads SYGVNS. V was cut by 5 bases and J by 3 bases, with 16 bases left in between. The CDR3 loop spans 15 amino acids. DNA of the CDR3: TGTGCCAGCAGTACCACCGGAAACGGGGACTATGGCTACACCTTC. Its protein product is CASSTTGNGDYGYTF.

V and J are TRBV28 and TRBJ1-2; maybe TRBD1 (6 bases). The V gene lost 8 bases and the J gene lost 4 bases, with 14 bases spanning the gap. CDR3 size: 13 residues. Per the germline V gene, CDR1 is MDHEN and CDR2 is SYDVKM. This chain's CDR3 is CASDTQGVYGYTF. The CDR3 region has the DNA TGTGCCAGCGACACACAGGGAGTCTATGGCTACACCTTC.

The chain employs TRBV6-1 and TRBJ2-7; TRBD1 aligns across 11 bases. V gave up 4 bases and J gave up 1 base; unmatched junction bases: 6. The germline V gene has CDR1 MNHNS and CDR2 SASEGT. This CDR3 contains 16 residues. The CDR3 DNA follows: TGTGCCAGCAGTGGGGATGGGACAGGGGGTTCCTACGAGCAGTACTTC. Protein sequence: CASSGDGTGGSYEQYF.

The gene calls are TRBV6-1 and TRBJ1-4, with TRBD1 matching 9 bases. The CDR3 totals 15 residues. Germline assignment: CDR1 MNHNS and CDR2 SASEGT. J was trimmed by 6 bases and V by 4 bases; bases with no gene match: 6. The CDR3 protein is CASSGWTGADEKLFF. The CDR3 DNA sequence: TGTGCCAGCAGTGGTTGGACAGGGGCTGATGAAAAACTGTTTTTT.

The rearrangement joins TRBV4-2 to TRBJ1-1; 8 bases map to TRBD1. The V gene end was trimmed by 3 bases and the J gene end by 6 bases; junction bases not matched to a gene: 3. CDR3 length equals 13 residues. Germline V gene lookup returns CDR1 LGHNA and CDR2 YNFKEQ. In DNA form, the CDR3 reads TGTGCCAGCAGCCAGACAGGGGTACCTGAAGCTTTCTTT. Residues: CASSQTGVPEAFF.

This sequence joins TRBV6-5 and TRBJ2-7; 7 nucleotides line up with TRBD1. Germline values: CDR1 MNHEY, CDR2 SVGAGI. J was trimmed by 2 bases and V by 0 bases; bases with no gene match: 4. This CDR3 is 15 amino acids long. This CDR3 reads CASSYSRTGAYEQYF. The CDR3, as DNA: TGTGCCAGCAGTTACTCGAGGACAGGTGCCTACGAGCAGTACTTC.

A single count supports this clone. The V call is TRBV6-6, the J call TRBJ2-5, with D possibly TRBD1 on 5 matching bases. The J call is doubtful: the DNA matches TRBJ2-7 better. The CDR3 loop spans 15 amino acids. In germline, CDR1 is MNHNY, CDR2 SVGAGI (reference sequence). CDR3 in amino acids: CASSYGDDSSYEQYF. Here the CDR3 DNA reads TGTGCCAGCAGTTACGGGGATGACAGCTCCTACGAGCAGTACTTC.

The chain combines TRBV5-6 with TRBJ2-1; D remains unclear. This CDR3 is built from 13 residues. Germline CDR1 is SGHDT and CDR2 is YYEEEE. The V gene lost 0 bases and the J gene lost 10 bases, with 11 bases spanning the gap. In nucleotides, the CDR3 is TGTGCCAGCAGCTTGGGTTCGGTGAGGGAGCAGTTCTTC. Encoded protein: CASSLGSVREQFF.

The rearrangement joins TRBV5-4 to TRBJ1-2; a weak D match, TRBD1 (5 bases). The V gene's germline CDR1 is SGHNT and CDR2 YYREEE (reference sequence). V was trimmed by 0 bases and J by 3 bases, leaving 21 bases between them. This CDR3 has 18 amino acids. The CDR3 nucleotides are TGTGCCAGCAGCTTGGATTCGACAGTGACTAGGAATTACTATGGCTACACCTTC. This gives the protein CASSLDSTVTRNYYGYTF.

V is TRBV7-9 and J is TRBJ2-7, with D possibly TRBD1 on 6 matching bases. CDR3 length: 19 amino acids. Germline V gene lookup returns CDR1 SEHNR and CDR2 FQNEAQ (reference sequence). V was trimmed by 3 bases and J by 0 bases, leaving 24 bases between them. The CDR3 DNA sequence: TGTGCCAGCAGCTTTTTGCAGGGACACCGACCCCCTAGCTCCTACGAGCAGTACTTC. This gives the protein CASSFLQGHRPPSSYEQYF. Full variable domain (outside the CDR3, taken from reference TRBV7-9 and TRBJ2-7): DTGVSQNPRHKITKRGQNVTFRCDPISEHNRLYWYRQTLGQGPEFLTYFQNEAQLEKSRLLSDRFSAERPKGSFSTLEIQRTEQGDSAMYLCASSFLQGHRPPSSYEQYFGPGTRLTVT.

The V call is TRBV5-1, the J call TRBJ2-1; 14 positions match TRBD2. There are 16 residues in the CDR3. The V and J ends lost 0 bases and 8 bases, in that order; junction bases with no gene match: 4. The germline V gene encodes CDR1 SGHRS and CDR2 YFSETQ. CDR3 residues: CASSLGLAGGVHEQFF. The CDR3 DNA reads as TGCGCCAGCAGCTTGGGACTAGCGGGAGGGGTACATGAGCAGTTCTTC.

The chain is built from TRBV30 and TRBJ1-2; D call uncertain. Germline CDR1 reads GTSNPN; CDR2 reads SVGIG (reference sequence). The V gene lost 0 bases and the J gene lost 4 bases, with 24 bases spanning the gap. This CDR3 spans 18 amino acids. The CDR3 coding sequence is TGTGCCTGGAGTGTACCCCCATTGAACCCCCTGACGGGCTATGGCTACACCTTC. This gives the protein CAWSVPPLNPLTGYGYTF.

The chain has TRBV7-2 and TRBJ2-7, with TRBD2 matching over 11 bases. Germline loops: CDR1 SGHTA, CDR2 FQGNSA. There are 19 residues in the CDR3. V dropped 2 bases and J dropped 0; count of bases not matched to a gene: 12. This chain's CDR3 is CASSLFGASGRRSSYEQYF. The DNA for the CDR3 is TGTGCCAGCAGCTTATTTGGGGCTAGCGGGAGGCGTAGCTCCTACGAGCAGTACTTC.

This clone was recorded only once. V is TRBV28 and J is TRBJ2-1, with 7 bases that match TRBD1. This CDR3 spans 13 amino acids. The germline V gene encodes CDR1 MDHEN and CDR2 SYDVKM. The V and J ends lost 7 bases and 6 bases, in that order; junction bases with no gene match: 6. The CDR3 reads CASTPTGFNEQFF. The DNA of the CDR3 is TGTGCCAGCACCCCGACAGGGTTCAATGAGCAGTTCTTC.

The chain couples TRBV10-2 to TRBJ2-7; TRBD2 agrees at 8 bases. The CDR3 spans 13 residues. With 7 bases clipped from V and 3 bases from J, the junction kept 5 bases outside the gene matches. Germline V gene data show CDR1 as WSHSY and CDR2 as SAAADI. CDR3 residues: CASTGLEDYEQYF. The CDR3 DNA sequence: TGCGCCAGCACGGGACTAGAGGACTACGAGCAGTACTTC.

This chain uses TRBV19 with TRBJ1-1, with a tentative D call TRBD1 (6 bases). CDR1 is LNHDA and CDR2 is SQIVND in the germline V gene (reference sequence). Trimming removed 7 bases at V and 4 bases at J, with 13 bases between. The CDR3 has 13 amino acids. The CDR3 coding sequence is TGTGCCAGTATCCCAGGGGTGGGCACTGAAGCTTTCTTT. This translates into CASIPGVGTEAFF.

The V gene is TRBV7-3, the J gene TRBJ2-7; D might be TRBD2 (5 bases). The germline CDR1 and CDR2 sequences are SGHTA and FQGTGA. This CDR3 contains 14 residues. Trimming cost V 1 base and J 0 bases, with 7 bases left between them. The CDR3 protein is CASSLRADSYEQYF. CDR3 sequence (DNA): TGTGCCAGCAGCTTAAGAGCGGACTCCTACGAGCAGTACTTC. The full variable domain, completed using reference TRBV7-3 and TRBJ2-7, is GAGVSQTPSNKVTEKGKYVELRCDPISGHTALYWYRQSLGQGPEFLIYFQGTGAADDSGLPNDRFFAVRPEGSVSTLKIQRTERGDSAVYLCASSLRADSYEQYFGPGTRLTVT.

The V gene is TRBV6-6, the J gene TRBJ2-7, with TRBD2 matching 13 bases. CDR1 is MNHNY, CDR2 SVGAGI, per germline (reference sequence). V shed 2 bases, J shed 7 bases, and the junction held 2 bases outside the gene matches. The CDR3 consists of 14 residues. The CDR3 bases are TGTGCCAGCAGTTACGGACTAGCGGGAGAAGAGCAGTACTTC. Amino acids: CASSYGLAGEEQYF.

The chain joins TRBV23-1 to TRBJ2-5; 7 positions agree with TRBD1. TRBV23-1 is placed among ORFs of uncertain function. After removal of 7 bases from V and 0 bases from J, the junction contained 11 bases not matched to a gene. The CDR3 sequence is 16 residues long. The CDR3 loop is CASIEKETGYQETQYF. In DNA, the CDR3 is TGCGCCAGCATCGAAAAGGAGACAGGGTACCAAGAGACCCAGTACTTC.

The chain is built from TRBV9 and TRBJ1-2; D not certain. Trimming pared 0 bases from V and 0 bases from J, leaving 6 bases between. This CDR3 has 14 amino acids. CDR1 and CDR2 from the germline V gene are SGDLS and YYNGEE. The CDR3 region has the DNA TGTGCCAGCAGCGTAGGACACCCTAACTATGGCTACACCTTC. Residues: CASSVGHPNYGYTF.